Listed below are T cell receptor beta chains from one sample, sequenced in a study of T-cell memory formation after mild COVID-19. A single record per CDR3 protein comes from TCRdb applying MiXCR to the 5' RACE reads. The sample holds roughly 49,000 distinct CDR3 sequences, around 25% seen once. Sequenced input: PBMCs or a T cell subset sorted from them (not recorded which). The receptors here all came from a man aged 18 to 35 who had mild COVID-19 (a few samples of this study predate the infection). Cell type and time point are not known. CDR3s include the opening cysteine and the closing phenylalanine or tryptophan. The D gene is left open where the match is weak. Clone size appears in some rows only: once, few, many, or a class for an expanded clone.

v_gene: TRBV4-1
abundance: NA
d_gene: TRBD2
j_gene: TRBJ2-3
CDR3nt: TGCGCCAGCAGCCAAGAACTAGCGGGGGCCCCGGGAGATACGCAGTATTTT
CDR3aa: CASSQELAGAPGDTQYF

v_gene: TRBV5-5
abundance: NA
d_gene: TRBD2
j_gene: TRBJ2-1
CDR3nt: TGTGCCTCCTCGGGACTAGCGGGAGGCGTAAGCTCCTACAATGAGCAGTTCTTC
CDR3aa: CASSGLAGGVSSYNEQFF

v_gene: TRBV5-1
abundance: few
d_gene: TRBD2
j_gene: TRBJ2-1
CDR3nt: TGCGCCAGCAGCTTGGGACTAGCGGGGATCAATGAGCAGTTCTTC
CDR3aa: CASSLGLAGINEQFF

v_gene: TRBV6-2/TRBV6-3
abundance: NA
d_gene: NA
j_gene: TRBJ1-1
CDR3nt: TGTGCCACCCATTTGGCGGGGGGCCCTGAAGCTTTCTTT
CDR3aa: CATHLAGGPEAFF

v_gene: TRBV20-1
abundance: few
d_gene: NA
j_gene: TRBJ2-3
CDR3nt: TGCAGTTCCCCCCATCAGCCAGGGGCCTACACAGATACGCAGTATTTT
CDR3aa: CSSPHQPGAYTDTQYF

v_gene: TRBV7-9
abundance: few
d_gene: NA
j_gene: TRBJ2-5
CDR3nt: TGTGCCAGCAGCTTAGAGGTAGAGACCCAGTACTTC
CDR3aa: CASSLEVETQYF

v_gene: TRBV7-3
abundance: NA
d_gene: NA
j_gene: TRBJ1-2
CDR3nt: TGTGCCAGCAGCTCACCTGGCTCCTATGGCTACACCTTC
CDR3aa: CASSSPGSYGYTF

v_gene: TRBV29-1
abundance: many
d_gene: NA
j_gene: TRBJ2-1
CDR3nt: TGCAGTGCCGAGTTCCGGGACAATGAGCAGTTCTTC
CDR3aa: CSAEFRDNEQFF

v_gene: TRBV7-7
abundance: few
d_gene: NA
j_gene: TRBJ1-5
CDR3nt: TGTGCTACCACGGTCCCGGGGCGCAATCAGCCCCAGCATTTT
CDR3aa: CATTVPGRNQPQHF

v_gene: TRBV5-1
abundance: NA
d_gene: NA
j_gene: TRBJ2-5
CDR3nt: TGCGCCAGCAGCTTGGTTCCAGCCGGTTGGGCCCAGTACTTC
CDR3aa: CASSLVPAGWAQYF

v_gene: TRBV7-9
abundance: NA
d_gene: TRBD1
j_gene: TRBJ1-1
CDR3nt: TGTGCCAGCAGCCTACAGGGGATGGACACTGAAGCTTTCTTT
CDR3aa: CASSLQGMDTEAFF

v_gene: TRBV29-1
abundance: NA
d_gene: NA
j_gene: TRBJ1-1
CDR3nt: TGCAGCGTGCTACTTTCTGAAGCTTTCTTT
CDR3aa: CSVLLSEAFF

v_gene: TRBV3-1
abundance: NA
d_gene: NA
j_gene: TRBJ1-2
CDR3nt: TGTGCCAGCAGCCAAGACTGGGTAGAGGATGGCTACACCTTC
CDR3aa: CASSQDWVEDGYTF

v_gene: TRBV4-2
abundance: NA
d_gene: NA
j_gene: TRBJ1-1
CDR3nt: TGTGCCAGCAGCCAAAGTGAGACGAACACTGAAGCTTTCTTT
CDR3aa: CASSQSETNTEAFF

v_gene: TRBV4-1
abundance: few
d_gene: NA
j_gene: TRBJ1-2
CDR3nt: TGCGCCAGCAGCCCGGGGATAGGGGACTATGGCTACACCTTC
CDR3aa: CASSPGIGDYGYTF

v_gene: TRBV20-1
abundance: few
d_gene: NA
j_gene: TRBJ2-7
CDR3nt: TGCAGTGCTAGAGATTCCGACCTCACCTACGAGCAGTACTTC
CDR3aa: CSARDSDLTYEQYF

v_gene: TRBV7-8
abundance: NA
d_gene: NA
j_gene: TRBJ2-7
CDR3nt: TGTGCCAGCAGCCTTCAGTACGAGCAGTACTTC
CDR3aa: CASSLQYEQYF

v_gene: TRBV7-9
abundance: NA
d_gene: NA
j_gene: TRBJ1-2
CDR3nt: TGTGCCAGCAGCCCGCCGACTGGGGGTAGCTATGGCTACACCTTC
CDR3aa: CASSPPTGGSYGYTF

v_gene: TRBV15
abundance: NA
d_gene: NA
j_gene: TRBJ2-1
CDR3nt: TGTGCCACCAGCGGGGACTCGTCCTACAATGAGCAGTTCTTC
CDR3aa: CATSGDSSYNEQFF

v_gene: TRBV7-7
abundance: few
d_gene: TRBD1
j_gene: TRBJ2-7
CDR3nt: TGTGCCAGCAGCCCGAGGACAGGATATGTTTCCTCCTACGAGCAGTACTTC
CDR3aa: CASSPRTGYVSSYEQYF

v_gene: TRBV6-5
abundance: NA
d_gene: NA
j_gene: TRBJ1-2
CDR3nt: TGTGCCAGCAGTTACCGGGCAGCCTCTAACTATGGCTACACCTTC
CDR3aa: CASSYRAASNYGYTF

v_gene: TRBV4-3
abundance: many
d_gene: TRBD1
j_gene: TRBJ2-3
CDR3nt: TGCGCCAGCAGCCAAGAAGGGGACAGGGAGGGCCCAGATACGCAGTATTTT
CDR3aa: CASSQEGDREGPDTQYF

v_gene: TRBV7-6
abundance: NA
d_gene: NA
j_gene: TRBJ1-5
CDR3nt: TGTGCCAGCAGCTTAGCCCCCGGTCGCAATCAGCCCCAGCATTTT
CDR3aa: CASSLAPGRNQPQHF

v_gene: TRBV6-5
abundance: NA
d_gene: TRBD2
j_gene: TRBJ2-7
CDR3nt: TGTGCCAGCAGTTGGGATTCTAGCGGGGCCCTCTACGAGCAGTACTTC
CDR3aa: CASSWDSSGALYEQYF

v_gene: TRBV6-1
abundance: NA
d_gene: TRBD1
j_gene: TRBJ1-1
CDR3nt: TGTGCCAGCAAACACCGGGACAGCTTACTGAACACTGAAGCTTTCTTT
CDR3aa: CASKHRDSLLNTEAFF

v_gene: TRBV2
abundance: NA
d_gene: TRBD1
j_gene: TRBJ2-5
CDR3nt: TGTGCCAGCAGTGAGTCGGACAGGGTGGACAAGACCCAGTACTTC
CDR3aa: CASSESDRVDKTQYF

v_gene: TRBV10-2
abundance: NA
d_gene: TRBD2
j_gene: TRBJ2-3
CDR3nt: TGCGCCAGCAGGACTAGCGGGGTGGGAGATACGCAGTATTTT
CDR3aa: CASRTSGVGDTQYF

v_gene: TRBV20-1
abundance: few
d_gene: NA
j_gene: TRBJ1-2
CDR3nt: TGCAGTGCTAGAGATTCAAGGGCGGGTAACTATGGCTACACCTTC
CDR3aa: CSARDSRAGNYGYTF

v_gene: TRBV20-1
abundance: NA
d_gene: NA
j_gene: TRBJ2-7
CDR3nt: TGCAGTGCTAGAGGGTCTGGCTCCTACGAGCAGTACTTC
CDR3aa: CSARGSGSYEQYF

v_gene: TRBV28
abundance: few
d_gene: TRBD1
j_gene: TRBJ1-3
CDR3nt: TGTGCCAGCAGGTTGGAGACAGGGGCGAGCTCTGGAAACACCATATATTTT
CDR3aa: CASRLETGASSGNTIYF

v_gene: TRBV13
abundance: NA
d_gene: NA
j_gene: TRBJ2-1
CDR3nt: TGTGCCAGCAGCTTACAGATCGATGAGCAGTTCTTC
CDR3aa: CASSLQIDEQFF

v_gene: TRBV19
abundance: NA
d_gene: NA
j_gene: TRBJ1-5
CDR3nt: TGTGCCAGTAGTCAAAGGGGTGGACAGATCAATCAGCCCCAGCATTTT
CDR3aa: CASSQRGGQINQPQHF

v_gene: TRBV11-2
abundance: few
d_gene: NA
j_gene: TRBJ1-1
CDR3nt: TGTGCCAGCAGCTTAGCACAGGCGAACACTGAAGCTTTCTTT
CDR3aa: CASSLAQANTEAFF

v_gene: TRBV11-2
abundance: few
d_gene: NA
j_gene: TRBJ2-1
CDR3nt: TGTGCCAGCAGCTTATCCAGCCTCTCCTACAATGAGCAGTTCTTC
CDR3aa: CASSLSSLSYNEQFF

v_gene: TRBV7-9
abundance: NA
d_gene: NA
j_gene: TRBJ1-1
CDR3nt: TGTGCCAGCAGCAGTACAATAGAGAACACTGAAGCTTTCTTT
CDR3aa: CASSSTIENTEAFF

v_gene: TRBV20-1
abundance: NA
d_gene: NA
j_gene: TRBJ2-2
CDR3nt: TGCAGTGCTAGAGATTCTAGGGCCCAAAACACCGGGGAGCTGTTTTTT
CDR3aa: CSARDSRAQNTGELFF

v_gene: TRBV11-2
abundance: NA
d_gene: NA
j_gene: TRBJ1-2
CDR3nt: TGTGCCAGCAGCACCGACAGCTATGGCTACACCTTC
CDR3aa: CASSTDSYGYTF

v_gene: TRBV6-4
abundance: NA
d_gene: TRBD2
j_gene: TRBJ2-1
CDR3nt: TGTGCCAGCAGTGAGGCTAGCGGGGGGGCCAATGAGCAGTTCTTC
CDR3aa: CASSEASGGANEQFF

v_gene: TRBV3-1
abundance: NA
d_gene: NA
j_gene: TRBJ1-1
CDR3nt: TGTGCCAGCACCACGGCGGCAGCCAGGGGCACTGAAGCTTTCTTT
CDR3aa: CASTTAAARGTEAFF

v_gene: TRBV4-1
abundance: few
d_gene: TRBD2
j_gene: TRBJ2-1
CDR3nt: TGCGCCAGCAGCCAGGAGCTAGCGGGGGTTAAAAATGAGCAGTTCTTC
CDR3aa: CASSQELAGVKNEQFF

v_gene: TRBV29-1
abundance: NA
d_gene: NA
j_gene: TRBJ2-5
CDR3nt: TGCAGCGTTGAAGTAACAGGAGAGACCCAGTACTTC
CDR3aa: CSVEVTGETQYF

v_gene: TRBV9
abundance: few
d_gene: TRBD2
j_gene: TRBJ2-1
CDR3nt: TGTGCCAGCAGCCCCGGGGGGGGGTACTACAATGAGCAGTTCTTC
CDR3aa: CASSPGGGYYNEQFF